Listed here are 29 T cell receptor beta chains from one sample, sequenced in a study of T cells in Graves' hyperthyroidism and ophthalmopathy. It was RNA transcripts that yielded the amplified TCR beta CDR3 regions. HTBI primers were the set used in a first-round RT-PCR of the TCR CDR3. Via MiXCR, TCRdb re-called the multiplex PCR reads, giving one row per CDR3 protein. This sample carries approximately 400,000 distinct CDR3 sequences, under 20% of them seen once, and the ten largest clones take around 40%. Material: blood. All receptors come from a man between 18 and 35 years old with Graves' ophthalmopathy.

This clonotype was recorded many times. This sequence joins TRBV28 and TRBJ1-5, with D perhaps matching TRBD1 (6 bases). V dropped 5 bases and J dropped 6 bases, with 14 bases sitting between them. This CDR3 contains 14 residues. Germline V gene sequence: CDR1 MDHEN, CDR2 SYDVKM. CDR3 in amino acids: CASSLGGGGQPQHF. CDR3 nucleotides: TGTGCCAGCAGTCTTGGAGGGGGTGGTCAGCCCCAGCATTTT.

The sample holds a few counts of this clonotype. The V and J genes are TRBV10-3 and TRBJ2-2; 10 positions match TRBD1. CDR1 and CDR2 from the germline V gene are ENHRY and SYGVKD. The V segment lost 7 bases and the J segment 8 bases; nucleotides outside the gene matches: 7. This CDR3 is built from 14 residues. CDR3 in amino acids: CAITGRDRGGELFF. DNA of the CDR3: TGTGCCATCACCGGCCGGGACAGGGGAGGGGAGCTGTTTTTT.

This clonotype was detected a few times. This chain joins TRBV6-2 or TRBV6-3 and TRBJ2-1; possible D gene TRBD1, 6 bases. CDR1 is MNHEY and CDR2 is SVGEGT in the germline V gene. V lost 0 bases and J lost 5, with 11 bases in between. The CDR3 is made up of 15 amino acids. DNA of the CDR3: TGTGCCAGCAGTTACTCGACAGGCCCTAACAATGAGCAGTTCTTC. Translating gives CASSYSTGPNNEQFF.

The CDR3 loop reads CASRQGAFGYTF. The CDR3 bases are TGTGCCAGTCGACAGGGGGCGTTTGGCTACACCTTC. J is TRBJ1-2 and V is TRBV6-1; 10 positions agree with TRBD1. The germline CDR1 and CDR2 sequences are MNHNS and SASEGT. This CDR3 has 12 amino acids. V lost 9 bases and J lost 7; bases outside the gene matches: 5.

CDR3 in amino acids: CASSQDRGDGTQHF. DNA for the CDR3: TGTGCCAGCAGCCAAGATAGAGGGGACGGGACCCAGCATTTT. This rearrangement joins TRBV4-2 to TRBJ1-5; a possible D gene is TRBD1 (5 bases). The CDR3 length is 14 residues. The germline V gene encodes CDR1 LGHNA and CDR2 YNFKEQ. The germline V and J ends were trimmed by 0 bases and 11 bases, with 14 bases remaining between them.

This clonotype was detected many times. CDR3 in amino acids: CASSLEAAVTSTDTQYF. Here the CDR3 DNA reads TGTGCCAGCAGCTTAGAGGCGGCAGTTACTAGCACAGATACGCAGTATTTT. The chain links TRBV7-9 to TRBJ2-3; D unresolved. Trimming left V 1 base short and J 0 bases short, with 14 bases between. The length of the CDR3 is 17 residues. The V gene's germline CDR1 is SEHNR and CDR2 FQNEAQ (reference sequence).

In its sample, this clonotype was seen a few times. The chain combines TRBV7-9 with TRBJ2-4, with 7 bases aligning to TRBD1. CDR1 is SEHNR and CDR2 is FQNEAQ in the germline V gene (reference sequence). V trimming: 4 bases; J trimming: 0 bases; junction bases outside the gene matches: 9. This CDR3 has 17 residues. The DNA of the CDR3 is TGTGCCAGCAGCTCTGGGCAGGGGGTCTTAGCCAAAAACATTCAGTACTTC. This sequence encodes CASSSGQGVLAKNIQYF.

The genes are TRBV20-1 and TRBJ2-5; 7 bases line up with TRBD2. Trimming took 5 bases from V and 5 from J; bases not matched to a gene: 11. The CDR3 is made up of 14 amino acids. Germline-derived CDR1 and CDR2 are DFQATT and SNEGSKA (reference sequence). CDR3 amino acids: CSAGDAAGWETQYF. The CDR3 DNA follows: TGCAGTGCTGGGGATGCAGCGGGGTGGGAGACCCAGTACTTC.

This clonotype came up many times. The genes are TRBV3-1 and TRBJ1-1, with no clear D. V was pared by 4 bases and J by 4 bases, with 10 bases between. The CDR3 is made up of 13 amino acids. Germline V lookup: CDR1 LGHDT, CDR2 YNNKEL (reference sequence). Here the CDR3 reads CASSLEVSTEAFF. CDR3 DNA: TGTGCCAGCAGCCTGGAGGTCTCCACTGAAGCTTTCTTT.

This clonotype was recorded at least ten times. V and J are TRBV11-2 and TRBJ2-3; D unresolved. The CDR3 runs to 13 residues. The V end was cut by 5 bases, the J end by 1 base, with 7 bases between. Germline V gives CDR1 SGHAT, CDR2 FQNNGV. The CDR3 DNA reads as TGTGCCAGCAGCCCCGAGGGCACAGATACGCAGTATTTT. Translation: CASSPEGTDTQYF.

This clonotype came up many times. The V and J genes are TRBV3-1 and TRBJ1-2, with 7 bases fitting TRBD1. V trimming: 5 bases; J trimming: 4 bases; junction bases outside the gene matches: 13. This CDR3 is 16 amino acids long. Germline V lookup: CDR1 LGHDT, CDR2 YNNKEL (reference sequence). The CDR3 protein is CASSSPQVDRVYGYTF. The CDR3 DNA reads TGTGCCAGCAGCTCACCCCAAGTCGACAGGGTCTATGGCTACACCTTC.

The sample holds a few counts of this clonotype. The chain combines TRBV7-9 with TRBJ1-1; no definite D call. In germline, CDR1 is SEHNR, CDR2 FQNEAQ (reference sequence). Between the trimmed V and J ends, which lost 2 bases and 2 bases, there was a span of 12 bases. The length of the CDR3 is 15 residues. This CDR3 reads CASSLRRIDNTEAFF. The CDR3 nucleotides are TGTGCCAGCAGCTTACGGAGAATTGACAACACTGAAGCTTTCTTT.

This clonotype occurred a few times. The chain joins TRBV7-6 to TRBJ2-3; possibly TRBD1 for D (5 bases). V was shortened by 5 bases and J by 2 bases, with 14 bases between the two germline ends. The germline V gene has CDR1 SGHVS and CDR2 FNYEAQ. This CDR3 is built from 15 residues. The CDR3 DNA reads TGTGCCAGCAGCCCCCAGGGCCTTCACACAGATACGCAGTATTTT. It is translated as CASSPQGLHTDTQYF.

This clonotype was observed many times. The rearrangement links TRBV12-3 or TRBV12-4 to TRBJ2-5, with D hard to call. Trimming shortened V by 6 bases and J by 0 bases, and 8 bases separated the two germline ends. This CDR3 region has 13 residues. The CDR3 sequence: CASSPRYQETQYF. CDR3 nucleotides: TGTGCCAGCAGCCCTAGGTACCAAGAGACCCAGTACTTC.

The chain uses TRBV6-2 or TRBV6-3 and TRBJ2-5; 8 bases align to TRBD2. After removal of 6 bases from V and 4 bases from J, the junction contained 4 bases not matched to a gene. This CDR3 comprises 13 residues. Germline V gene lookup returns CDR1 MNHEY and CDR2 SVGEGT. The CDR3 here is CASRLRGGETQYF. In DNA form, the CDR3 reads TGTGCCAGCAGATTACGGGGGGGAGAGACCCAGTACTTC.

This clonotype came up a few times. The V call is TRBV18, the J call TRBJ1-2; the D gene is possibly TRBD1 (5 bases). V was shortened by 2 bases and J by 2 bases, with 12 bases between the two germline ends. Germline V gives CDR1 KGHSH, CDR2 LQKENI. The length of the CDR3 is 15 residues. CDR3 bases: TGTGCCAGCTCACCAGATCTGCAGGGAAACTATGGCTACACCTTC. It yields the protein CASSPDLQGNYGYTF.

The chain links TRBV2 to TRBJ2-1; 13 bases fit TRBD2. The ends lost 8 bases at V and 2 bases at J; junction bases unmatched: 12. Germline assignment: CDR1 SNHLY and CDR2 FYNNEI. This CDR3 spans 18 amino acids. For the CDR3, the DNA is TGTGCCAGCCGGGGGGAAGGGACTAGCGGGGAACCCTACAATGAGCAGTTCTTC. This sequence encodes CASRGEGTSGEPYNEQFF.

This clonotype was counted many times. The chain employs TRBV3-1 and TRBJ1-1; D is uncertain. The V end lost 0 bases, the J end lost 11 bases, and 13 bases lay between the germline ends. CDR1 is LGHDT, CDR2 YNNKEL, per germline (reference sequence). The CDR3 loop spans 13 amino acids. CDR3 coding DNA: TGTGCCAGCAGCCAAGATTACCGGGGAGTGGCTTTCTTT. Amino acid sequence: CASSQDYRGVAFF.

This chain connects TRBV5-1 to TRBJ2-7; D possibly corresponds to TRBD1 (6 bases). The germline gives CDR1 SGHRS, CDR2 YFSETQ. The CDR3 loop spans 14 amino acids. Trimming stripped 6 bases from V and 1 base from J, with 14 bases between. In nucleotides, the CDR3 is TGCGCCAGCAATCAAGGGGGTGTGTCCTACGAGCAGTACTTC. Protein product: CASNQGGVSYEQYF.

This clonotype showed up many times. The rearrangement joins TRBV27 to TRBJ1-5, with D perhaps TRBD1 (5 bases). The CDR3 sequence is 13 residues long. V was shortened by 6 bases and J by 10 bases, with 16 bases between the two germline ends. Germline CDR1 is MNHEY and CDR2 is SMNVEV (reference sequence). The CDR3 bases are TGTGCCAGCAGCCCACGGCTCGGGGGTCCCCAGCATTTT. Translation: CASSPRLGGPQHF.

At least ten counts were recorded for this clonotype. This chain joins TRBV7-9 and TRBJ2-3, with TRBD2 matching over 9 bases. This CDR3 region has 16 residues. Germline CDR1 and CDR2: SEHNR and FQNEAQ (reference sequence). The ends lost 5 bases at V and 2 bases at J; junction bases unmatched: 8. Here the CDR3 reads CASSPLAGSSTDTQYF. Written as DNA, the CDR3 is TGTGCCAGCAGCCCACTAGCGGGCTCCTCCACAGATACGCAGTATTTT.

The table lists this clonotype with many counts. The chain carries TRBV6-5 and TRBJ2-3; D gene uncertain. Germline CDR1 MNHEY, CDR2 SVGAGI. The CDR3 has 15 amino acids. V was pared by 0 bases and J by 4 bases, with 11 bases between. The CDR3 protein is CASSYSNTVADTQYF. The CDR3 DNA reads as TGTGCCAGCAGTTACTCGAACACTGTGGCAGATACGCAGTATTTT.

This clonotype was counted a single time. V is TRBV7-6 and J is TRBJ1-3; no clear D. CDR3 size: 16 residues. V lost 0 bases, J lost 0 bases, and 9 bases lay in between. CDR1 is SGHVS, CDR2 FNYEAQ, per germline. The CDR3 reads CASSLAQARSGNTIYF. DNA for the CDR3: TGTGCCAGCAGCTTAGCGCAGGCCCGCTCTGGAAACACCATATATTTT.

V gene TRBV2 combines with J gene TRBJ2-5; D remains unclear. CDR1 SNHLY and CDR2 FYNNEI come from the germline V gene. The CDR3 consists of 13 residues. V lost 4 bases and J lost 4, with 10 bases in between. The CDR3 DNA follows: TGTGCCAGCAGTGTAGGTGCCCTAGAGACCCAGTACTTC. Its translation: CASSVGALETQYF. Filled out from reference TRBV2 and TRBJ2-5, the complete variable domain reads EPEVTQTPSHQVTQMGQEVILRCVPISNHLYFYWYRQILGQKVEFLVSFYNNEISEKSEIFDDQFSVERPDGSNFTLKIRSTKLEDSAMYFCASSVGALETQYFGPGTRLLVL.

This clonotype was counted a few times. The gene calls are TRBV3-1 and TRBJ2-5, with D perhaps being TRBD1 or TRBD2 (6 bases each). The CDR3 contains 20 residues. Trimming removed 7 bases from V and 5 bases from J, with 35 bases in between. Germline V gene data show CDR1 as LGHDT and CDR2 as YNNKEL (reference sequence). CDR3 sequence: CASNPHRPFFDRRGEETQYF. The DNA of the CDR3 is TGTGCCAGCAACCCGCACCGCCCCTTTTTTGACAGGAGGGGTGAGGAGACCCAGTACTTC.

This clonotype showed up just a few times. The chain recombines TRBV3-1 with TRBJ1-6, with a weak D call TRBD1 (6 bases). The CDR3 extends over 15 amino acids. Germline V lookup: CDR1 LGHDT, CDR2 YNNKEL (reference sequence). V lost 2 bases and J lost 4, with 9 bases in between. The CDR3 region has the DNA TGTGCCAGCAGCCAAACGACAGGTTATAATTCACCCCTCCACTTT. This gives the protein CASSQTTGYNSPLHF.

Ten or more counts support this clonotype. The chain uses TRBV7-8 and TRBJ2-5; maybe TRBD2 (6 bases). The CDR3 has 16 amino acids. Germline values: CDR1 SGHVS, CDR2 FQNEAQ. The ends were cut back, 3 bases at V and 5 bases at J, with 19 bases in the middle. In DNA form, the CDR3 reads TGTGCCAGCAGCTTGAACGGGCGGGGCGCAGAGGAGACCCAGTACTTC. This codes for CASSLNGRGAEETQYF.

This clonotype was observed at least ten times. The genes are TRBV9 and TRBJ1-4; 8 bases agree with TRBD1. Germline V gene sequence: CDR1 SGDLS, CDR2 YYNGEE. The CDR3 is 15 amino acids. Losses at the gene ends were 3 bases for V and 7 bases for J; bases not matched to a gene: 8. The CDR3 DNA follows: TGTGCCAGCAGCGCCAATGGACAGGGCGGTGAAAAACTGTTTTTT. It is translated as CASSANGQGGEKLFF.

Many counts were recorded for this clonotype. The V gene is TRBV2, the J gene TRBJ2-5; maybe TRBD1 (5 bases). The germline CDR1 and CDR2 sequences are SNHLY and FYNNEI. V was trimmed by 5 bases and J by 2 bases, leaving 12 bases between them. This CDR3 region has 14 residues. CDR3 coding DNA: TGTGCCAGCAGTTCGACAGCAACACAAGAGACCCAGTACTTC. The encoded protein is CASSSTATQETQYF. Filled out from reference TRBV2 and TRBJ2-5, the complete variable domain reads EPEVTQTPSHQVTQMGQEVILRCVPISNHLYFYWYRQILGQKVEFLVSFYNNEISEKSEIFDDQFSVERPDGSNFTLKIRSTKLEDSAMYFCASSSTATQETQYFGPGTRLLVL.